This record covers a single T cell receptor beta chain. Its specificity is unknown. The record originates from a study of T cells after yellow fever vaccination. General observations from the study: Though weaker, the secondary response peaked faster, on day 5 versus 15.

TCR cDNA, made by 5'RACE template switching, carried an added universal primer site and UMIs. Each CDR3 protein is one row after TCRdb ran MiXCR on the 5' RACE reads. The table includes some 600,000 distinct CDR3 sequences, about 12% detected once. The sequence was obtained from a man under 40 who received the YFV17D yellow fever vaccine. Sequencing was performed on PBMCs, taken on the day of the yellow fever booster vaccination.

CDR3 nucleotide sequence: TGCGCCAGCAGCCCCCAACAGGGGGAGCTGTTTTTT. Translating it yields CASSPQQGELFF. The chain links TRBV4-3 to TRBJ2-2; D is undetermined. Germline V gives CDR1 LGHNA, CDR2 YSLEER. The CDR3 is 12 amino acids. The ends were cut back, 4 bases at V and 8 bases at J, with 8 bases in the middle.